This TCR beta chain was captured by sequencing in a study of blood T cells in healthy people across ages. General study results and limits: Diversity of TCR beta per million T cells declined in a roughly linear way with age.

About this clonotype itself: Antigen unknown.

A second about 7 to 11 cycle PCR used barcoded and J-beta primers. TCRdb reanalysed the 5' RACE reads using MiXCR and keeps one entry per CDR3 protein. Of some 1.6 million distinct CDR3 sequences detected, about 31% appear once; the ten largest clones hold approximately 10%. The clonotype originates from a woman in her thirties in good health. The sample was blood.

CDR3 residues: CASSGGTTSADEQFF. In DNA form, the CDR3 reads TGTGCCAGCAGCGGCGGGACCACCTCGGCGGATGAGCAGTTCTTC. This rearrangement joins TRBV9 to TRBJ2-1, with D perhaps TRBD2 (6 bases). Germline CDR1 SGDLS, CDR2 YYNGEE. V was trimmed by 3 bases and J by 8 bases, leaving 18 bases between them. The CDR3 covers 15 residues.